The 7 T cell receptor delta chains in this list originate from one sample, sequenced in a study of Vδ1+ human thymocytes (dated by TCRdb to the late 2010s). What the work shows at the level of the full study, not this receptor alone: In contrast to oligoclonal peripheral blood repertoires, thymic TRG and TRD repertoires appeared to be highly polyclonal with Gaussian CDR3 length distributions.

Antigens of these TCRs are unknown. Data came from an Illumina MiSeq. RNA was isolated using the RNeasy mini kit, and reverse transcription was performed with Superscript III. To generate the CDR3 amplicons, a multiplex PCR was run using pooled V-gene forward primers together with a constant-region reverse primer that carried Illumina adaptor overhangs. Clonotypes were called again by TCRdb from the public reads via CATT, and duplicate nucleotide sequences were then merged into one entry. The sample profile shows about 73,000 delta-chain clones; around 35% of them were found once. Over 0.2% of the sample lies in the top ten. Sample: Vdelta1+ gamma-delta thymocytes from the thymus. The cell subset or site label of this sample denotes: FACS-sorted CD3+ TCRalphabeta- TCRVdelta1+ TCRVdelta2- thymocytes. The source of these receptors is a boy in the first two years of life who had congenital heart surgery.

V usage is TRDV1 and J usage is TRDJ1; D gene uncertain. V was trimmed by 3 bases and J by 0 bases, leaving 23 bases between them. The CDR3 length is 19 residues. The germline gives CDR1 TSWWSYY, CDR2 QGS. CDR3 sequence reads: CALGDTPSTMAGYTDKLIF. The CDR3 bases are TGTGCTCTTGGGGACACTCCCTCGACGATGGCCGGGTACACCGATAAACTCATCTTT.

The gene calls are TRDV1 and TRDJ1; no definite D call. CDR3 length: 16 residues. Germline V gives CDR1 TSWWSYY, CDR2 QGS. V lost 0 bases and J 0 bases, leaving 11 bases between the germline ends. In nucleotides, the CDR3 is TGTGCTCTTGGGGAACTTGGGTACAAGTACACCGATAAACTCATCTTT. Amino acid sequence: CALGELGYKYTDKLIF.

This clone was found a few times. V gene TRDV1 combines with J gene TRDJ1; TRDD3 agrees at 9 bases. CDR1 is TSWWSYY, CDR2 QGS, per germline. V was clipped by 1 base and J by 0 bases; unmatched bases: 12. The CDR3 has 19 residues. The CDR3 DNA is TGTGCTCTTGGGGAACCGGCCCGGACTGGGGGACGAAACACCGATAAACTCATCTTT. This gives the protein CALGEPARTGGRNTDKLIF.

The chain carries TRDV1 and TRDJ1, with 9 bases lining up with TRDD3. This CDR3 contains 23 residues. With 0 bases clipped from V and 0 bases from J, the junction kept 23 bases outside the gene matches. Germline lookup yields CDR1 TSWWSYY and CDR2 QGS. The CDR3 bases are TGTGCTCTTGGGGAACTAGGACGGGGCGTCCCTCTACTGGGGGACACGTACACCGATAAACTCATCTTT. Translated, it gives CALGELGRGVPLLGDTYTDKLIF.

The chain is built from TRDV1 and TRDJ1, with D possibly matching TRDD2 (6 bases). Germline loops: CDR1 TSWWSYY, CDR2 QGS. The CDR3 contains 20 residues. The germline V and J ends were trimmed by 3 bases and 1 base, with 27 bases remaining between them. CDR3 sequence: CALGDLTVPSPGDSTDKLIF. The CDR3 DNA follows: TGTGCTCTTGGGGACCTCACCGTACCTTCCCCGGGTGACTCCACCGATAAACTCATCTTT.

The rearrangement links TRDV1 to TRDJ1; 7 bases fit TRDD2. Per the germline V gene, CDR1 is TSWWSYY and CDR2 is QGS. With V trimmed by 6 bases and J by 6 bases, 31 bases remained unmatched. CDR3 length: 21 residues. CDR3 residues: CALGLPPGAFLTFSGTYKLIF. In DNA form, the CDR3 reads TGTGCTCTTGGACTACCTCCGGGTGCCTTCCTCACCTTCTCGGGAACGTATAAACTCATCTTT.

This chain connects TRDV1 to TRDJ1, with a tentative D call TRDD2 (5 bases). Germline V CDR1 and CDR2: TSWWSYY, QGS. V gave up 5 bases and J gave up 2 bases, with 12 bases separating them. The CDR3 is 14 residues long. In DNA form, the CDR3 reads TGTGCTCTTGGGCCTACTCTCCCTACCGATAAACTCATCTTT. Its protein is CALGPTLPTDKLIF.